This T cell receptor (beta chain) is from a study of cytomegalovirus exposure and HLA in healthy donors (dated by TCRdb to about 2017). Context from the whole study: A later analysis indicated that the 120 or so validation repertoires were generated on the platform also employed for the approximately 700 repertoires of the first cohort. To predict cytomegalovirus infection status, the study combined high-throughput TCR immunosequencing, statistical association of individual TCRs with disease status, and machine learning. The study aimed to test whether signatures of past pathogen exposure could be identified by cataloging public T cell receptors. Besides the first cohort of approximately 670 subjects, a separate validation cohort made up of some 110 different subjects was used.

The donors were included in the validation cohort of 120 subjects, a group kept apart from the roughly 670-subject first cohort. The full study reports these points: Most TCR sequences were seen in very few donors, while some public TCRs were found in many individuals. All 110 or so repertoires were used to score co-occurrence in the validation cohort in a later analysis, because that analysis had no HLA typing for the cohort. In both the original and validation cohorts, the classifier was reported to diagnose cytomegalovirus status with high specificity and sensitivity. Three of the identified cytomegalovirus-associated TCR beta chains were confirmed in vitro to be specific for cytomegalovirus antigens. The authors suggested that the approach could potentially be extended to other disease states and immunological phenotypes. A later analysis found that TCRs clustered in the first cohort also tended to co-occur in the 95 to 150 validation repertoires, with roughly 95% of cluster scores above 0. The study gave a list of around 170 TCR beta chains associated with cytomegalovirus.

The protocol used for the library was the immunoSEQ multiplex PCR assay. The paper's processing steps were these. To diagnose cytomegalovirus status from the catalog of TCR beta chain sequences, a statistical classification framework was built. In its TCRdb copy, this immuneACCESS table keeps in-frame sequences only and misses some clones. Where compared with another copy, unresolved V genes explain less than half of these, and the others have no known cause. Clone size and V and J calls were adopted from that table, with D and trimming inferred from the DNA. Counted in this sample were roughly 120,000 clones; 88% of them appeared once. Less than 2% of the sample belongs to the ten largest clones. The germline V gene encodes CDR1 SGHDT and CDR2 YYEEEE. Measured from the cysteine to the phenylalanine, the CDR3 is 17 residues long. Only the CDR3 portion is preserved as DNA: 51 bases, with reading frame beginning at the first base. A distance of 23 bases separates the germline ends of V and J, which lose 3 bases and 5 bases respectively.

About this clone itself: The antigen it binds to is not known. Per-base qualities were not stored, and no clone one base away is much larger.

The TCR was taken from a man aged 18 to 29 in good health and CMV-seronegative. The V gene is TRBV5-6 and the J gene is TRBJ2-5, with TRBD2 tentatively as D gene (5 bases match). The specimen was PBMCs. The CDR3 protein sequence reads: CASSSSVRGLIEETQYF. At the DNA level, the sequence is TGTGCCAGCAGCTCAAGTGTTCGAGGACTGATAGAGGAGACCCAGTACTTC. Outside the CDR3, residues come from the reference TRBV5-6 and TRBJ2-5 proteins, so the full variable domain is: DAGVTQSPTHLIKTRGQQVTLRCSPKSGHDTVSWYQQALGQGPQFIFQYYEEEERQRGNFPDRFSGHQFPNYSSELNVNALLLGDSALYLCASSSSVRGLIEETQYFGPGTRLLVL.